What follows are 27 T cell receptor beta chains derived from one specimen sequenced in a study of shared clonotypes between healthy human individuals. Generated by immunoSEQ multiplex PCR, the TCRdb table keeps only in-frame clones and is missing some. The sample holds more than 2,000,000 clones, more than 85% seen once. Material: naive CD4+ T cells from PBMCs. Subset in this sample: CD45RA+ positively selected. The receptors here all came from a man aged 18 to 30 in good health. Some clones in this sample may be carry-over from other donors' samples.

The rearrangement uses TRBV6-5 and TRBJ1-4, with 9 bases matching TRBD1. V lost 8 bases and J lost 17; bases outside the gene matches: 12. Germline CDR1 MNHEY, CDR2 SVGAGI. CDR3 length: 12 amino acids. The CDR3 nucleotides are TGTGCCAGCGGACAGGGGACAGGACGACTCTTTTTT. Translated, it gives CASGQGTGRLFF.

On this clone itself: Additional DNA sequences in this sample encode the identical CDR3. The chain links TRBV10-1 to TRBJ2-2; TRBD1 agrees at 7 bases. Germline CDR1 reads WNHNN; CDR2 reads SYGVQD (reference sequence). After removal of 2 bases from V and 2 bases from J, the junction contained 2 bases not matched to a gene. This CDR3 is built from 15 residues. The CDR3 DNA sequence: TGCGCCAGCAGTGAGGGGACAGCCAACACCGGGGAGCTGTTTTTT. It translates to CASSEGTANTGELFF.

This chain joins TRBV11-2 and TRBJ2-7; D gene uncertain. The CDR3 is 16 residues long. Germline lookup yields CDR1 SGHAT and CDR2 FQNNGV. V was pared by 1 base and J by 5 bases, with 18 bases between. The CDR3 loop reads CASSLVVRNNFHEQYF. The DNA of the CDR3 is TGTGCCAGCAGCTTAGTCGTAAGGAATAATTTCCACGAGCAGTACTTC.

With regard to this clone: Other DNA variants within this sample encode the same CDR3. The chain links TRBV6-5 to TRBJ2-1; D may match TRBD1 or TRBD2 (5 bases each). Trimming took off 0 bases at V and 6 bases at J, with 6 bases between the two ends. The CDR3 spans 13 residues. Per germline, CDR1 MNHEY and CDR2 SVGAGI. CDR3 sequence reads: CASSYSRGNEQFF. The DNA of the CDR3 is TGTGCCAGCAGTTACTCGAGGGGCAATGAGCAGTTCTTC.

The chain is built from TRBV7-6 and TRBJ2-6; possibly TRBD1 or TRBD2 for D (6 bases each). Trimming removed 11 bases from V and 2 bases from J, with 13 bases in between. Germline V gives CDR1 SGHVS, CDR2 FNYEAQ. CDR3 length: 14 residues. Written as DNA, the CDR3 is TGTGCCGGTCTGGGGGGCCCTGGGGCCAACGTCCTGACTTTC. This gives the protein CAGLGGPGANVLTF.

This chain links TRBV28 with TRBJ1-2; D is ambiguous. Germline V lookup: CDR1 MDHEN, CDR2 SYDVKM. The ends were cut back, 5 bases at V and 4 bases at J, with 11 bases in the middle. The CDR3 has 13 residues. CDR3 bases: TGTGCCAGCAGTGGACCCGGCGGCTATGGCTACACCTTC. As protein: CASSGPGGYGYTF.

The CDR3 region is CASSFDRLAANEQFF. For the CDR3, the DNA is TGTGCCAGCAGCTTTGATCGCCTAGCGGCCAATGAGCAGTTCTTC. This chain links TRBV13 with TRBJ2-1; 7 positions agree with TRBD2. Germline V lookup: CDR1 PRHDT, CDR2 FYEKMQ (reference sequence). J lost 6 bases, V lost 3 bases, and 8 bases had no gene match. The CDR3 spans 15 residues. The variable domain in full, with the rest retrieved from reference TRBV13 and TRBJ2-1, is AAGVIQSPRHLIKEKRETATLKCYPIPRHDTVYWYQQGPGQDPQFLISFYEKMQSDKGSIPDRFSAQQFSDYHSELNMSSLELGDSALYFCASSFDRLAANEQFFGPGTRLTVL.

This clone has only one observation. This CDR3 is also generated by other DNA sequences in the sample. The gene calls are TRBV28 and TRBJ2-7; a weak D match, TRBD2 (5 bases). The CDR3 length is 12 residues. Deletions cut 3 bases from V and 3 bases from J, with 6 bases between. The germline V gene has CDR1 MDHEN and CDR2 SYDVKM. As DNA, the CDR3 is TGTGCCAGCAGTTTGGCGGGCTACGAGCAGTACTTC. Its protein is CASSLAGYEQYF. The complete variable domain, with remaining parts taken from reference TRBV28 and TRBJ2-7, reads DVKVTQSSRYLVKRTGEKVFLECVQDMDHENMFWYRQDPGLGLRLIYFSYDVKMKEKGDIPEGYSVSREKKERFSLILESASTNQTSMYLCASSLAGYEQYFGPGTRLTVT.

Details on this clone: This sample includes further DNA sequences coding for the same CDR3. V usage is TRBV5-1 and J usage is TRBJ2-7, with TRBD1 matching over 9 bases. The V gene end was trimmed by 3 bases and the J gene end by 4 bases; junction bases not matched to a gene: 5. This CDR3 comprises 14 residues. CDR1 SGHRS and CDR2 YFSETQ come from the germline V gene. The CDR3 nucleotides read TGCGCCAGCAGCTCACAGGGGGCTCGGTACGAGCAGTACTTC. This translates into CASSSQGARYEQYF.

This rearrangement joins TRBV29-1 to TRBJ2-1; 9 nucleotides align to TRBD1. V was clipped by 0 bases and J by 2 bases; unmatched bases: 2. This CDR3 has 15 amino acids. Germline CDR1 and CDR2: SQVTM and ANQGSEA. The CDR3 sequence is CSVEDTGGPYNEQFF. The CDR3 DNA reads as TGCAGCGTTGAAGATACAGGGGGCCCCTACAATGAGCAGTTCTTC.

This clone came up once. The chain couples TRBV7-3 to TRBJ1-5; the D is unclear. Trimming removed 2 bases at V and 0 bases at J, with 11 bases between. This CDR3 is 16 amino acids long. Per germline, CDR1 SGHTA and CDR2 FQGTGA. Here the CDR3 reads CASSLERRSSNQPQHF. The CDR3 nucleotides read TGTGCCAGCAGCTTAGAGAGGCGTAGTAGCAATCAGCCCCAGCATTTT. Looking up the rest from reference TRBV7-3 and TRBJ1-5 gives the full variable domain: GAGVSQTPSNKVTEKGKYVELRCDPISGHTALYWYRQSLGQGPEFLIYFQGTGAADDSGLPNDRFFAVRPEGSVSTLKIQRTERGDSAVYLCASSLERRSSNQPQHFGDGTRLSIL.

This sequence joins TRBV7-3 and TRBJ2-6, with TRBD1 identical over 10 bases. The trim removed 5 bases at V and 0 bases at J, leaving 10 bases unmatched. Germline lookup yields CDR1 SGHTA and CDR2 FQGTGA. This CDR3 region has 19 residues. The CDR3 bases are TGTGCCAGCAGCCGTTCCCGGGACAGGGGAATCTCTGGGGCCAACGTCCTGACTTTC. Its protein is CASSRSRDRGISGANVLTF.

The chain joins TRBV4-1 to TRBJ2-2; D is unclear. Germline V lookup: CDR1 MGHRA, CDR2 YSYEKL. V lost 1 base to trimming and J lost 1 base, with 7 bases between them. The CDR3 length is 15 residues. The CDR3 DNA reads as TGCGCCAGCAGCCAAGTCTCCGGGAACACCGGGGAGCTGTTTTTT. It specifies CASSQVSGNTGELFF.

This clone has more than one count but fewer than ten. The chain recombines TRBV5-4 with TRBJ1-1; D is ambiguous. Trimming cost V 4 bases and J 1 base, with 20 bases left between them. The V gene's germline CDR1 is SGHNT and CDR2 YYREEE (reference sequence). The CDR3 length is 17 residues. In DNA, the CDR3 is TGTGCCAGCAGCCCCCAAGGCCCCAACTCACCGAACACTGAAGCTTTCTTT. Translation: CASSPQGPNSPNTEAFF.

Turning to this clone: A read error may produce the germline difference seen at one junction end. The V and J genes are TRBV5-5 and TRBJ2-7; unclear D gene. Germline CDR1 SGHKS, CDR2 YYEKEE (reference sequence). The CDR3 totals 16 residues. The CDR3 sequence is CASRLGPSSSSYEQYF. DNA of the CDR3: TGTGCCAGCAGGTTGGGCCCCTCTAGTAGCTCCTACGAGCAGTACTTC. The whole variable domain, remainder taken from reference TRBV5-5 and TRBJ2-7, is DAGVTQSPTHLIKTRGQQVTLRCSPISGHKSVSWYQQVLGQGPQFIFQYYEKEERGRGNFPDRFSARQFPNYSSELNVNALLLGDSALYLCASRLGPSSSSYEQYFGPGTRLTVT.

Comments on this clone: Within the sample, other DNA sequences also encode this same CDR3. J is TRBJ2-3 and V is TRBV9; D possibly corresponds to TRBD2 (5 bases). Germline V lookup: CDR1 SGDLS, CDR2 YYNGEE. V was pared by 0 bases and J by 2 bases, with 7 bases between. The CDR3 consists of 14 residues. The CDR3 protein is CASSVEGVTDTQYF. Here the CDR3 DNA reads TGTGCCAGCAGCGTAGAGGGAGTCACAGATACGCAGTATTTT. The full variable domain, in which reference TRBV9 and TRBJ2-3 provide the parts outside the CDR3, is DSGVTQTPKHLITATGQRVTLRCSPRSGDLSVYWYQQSLDQGLQFLIQYYNGEERAKGNILERFSAQQFPDLHSELNLSSLELGDSALYFCASSVEGVTDTQYFGPGTRLTVL.

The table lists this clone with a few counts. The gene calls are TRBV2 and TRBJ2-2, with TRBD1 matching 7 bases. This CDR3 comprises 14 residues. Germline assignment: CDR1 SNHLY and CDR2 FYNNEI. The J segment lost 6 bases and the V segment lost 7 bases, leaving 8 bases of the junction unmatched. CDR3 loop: CASKEGQAPGELFF. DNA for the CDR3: TGTGCCAGCAAGGAAGGACAGGCCCCCGGGGAGCTGTTTTTT. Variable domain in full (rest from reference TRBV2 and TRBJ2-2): EPEVTQTPSHQVTQMGQEVILRCVPISNHLYFYWYRQILGQKVEFLVSFYNNEISEKSEIFDDQFSVERPDGSNFTLKIRSTKLEDSAMYFCASKEGQAPGELFFGEGSRLTVL.

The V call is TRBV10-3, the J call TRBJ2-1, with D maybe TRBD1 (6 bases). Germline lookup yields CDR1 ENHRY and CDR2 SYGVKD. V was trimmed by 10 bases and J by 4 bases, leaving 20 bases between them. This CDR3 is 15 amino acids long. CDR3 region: CATRATGSGYNEQFF. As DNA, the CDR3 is TGTGCCACCAGAGCGACAGGCTCCGGGTACAATGAGCAGTTCTTC.

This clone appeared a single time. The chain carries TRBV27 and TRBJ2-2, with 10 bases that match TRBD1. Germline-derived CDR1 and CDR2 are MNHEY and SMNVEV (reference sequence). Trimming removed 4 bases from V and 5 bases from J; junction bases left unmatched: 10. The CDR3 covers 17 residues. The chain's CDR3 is CASSSRDRGGTTGELFF. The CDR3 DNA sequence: TGTGCCAGCAGTTCACGGGACAGGGGAGGAACAACCGGGGAGCTGTTTTTT.

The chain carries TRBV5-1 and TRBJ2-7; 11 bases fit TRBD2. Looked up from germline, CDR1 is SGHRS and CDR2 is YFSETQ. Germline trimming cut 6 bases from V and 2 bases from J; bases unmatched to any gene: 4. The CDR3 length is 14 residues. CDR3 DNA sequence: TGCGCCAGCACCCAACTAGCGGGAGCCTACGAGCAGTACTTC. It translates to CASTQLAGAYEQYF.

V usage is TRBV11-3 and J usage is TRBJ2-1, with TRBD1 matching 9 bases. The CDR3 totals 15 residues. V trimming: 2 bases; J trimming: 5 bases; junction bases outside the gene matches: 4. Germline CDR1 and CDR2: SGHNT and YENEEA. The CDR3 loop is CASSLRDRDNNEQFF. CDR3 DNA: TGTGCCAGCAGCTTAAGGGACAGGGATAACAATGAGCAGTTCTTC. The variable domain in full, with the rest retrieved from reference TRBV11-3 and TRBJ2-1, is EAGVVQSPRYKIIEKKQPVAFWCNPISGHNTLYWYLQNLGQGPELLIRYENEEAVDDSQLPKDRFSAERLKGVDSTLKIQPAELGDSAVYLCASSLRDRDNNEQFFGPGTRLTVL.

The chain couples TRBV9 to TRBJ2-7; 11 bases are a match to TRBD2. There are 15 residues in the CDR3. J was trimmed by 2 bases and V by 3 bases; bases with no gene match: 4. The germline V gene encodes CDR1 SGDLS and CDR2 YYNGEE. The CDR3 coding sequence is TGTGCCAGCAGCGCCCAGGGACTAGCGGCCTACGAGCAGTACTTC. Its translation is CASSAQGLAAYEQYF.

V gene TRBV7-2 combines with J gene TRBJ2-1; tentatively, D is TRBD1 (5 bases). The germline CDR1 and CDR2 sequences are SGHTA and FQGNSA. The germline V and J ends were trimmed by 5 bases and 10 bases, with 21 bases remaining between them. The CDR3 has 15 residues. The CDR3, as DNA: TGTGCCAGCAGCCCCACCAGAAGTAATCCAGGGGAGCAGTTCTTC. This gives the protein CASSPTRSNPGEQFF. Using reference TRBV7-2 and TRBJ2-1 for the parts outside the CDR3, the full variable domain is GAGVSQSPSNKVTEKGKDVELRCDPISGHTALYWYRQSLGQGLEFLIYFQGNSAPDKSGLPSDRFSAERTGGSVSTLTIQRTQQEDSAVYLCASSPTRSNPGEQFFGPGTRLTVL.

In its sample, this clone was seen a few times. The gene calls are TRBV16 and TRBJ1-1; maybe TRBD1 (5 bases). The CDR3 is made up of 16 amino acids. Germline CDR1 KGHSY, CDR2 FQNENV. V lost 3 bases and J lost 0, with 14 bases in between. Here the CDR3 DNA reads TGTGCCAGCAGCCACACCGGGACTGCAGTGAACACTGAAGCTTTCTTT. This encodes CASSHTGTAVNTEAFF.

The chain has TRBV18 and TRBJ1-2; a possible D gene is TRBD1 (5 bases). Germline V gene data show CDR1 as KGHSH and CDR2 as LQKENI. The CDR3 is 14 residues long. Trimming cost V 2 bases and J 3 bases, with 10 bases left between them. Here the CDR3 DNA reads TGTGCCAGCTCACCAATGGCCAGGGACTATGGCTACACCTTC. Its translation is CASSPMARDYGYTF.

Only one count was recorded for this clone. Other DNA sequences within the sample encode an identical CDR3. In DNA form, the CDR3 reads TGTGCCAGCACTTTAGCGGGAGTCGGGGAGACCCAGTACTTC. It encodes CASTLAGVGETQYF. V and J are TRBV2 and TRBJ2-5; TRBD2 matches at 9 bases. Looked up from germline, CDR1 is SNHLY and CDR2 is FYNNEI. V was pared by 7 bases and J by 5 bases, with 8 bases of the junction left unmatched. The length of the CDR3 is 14 residues.

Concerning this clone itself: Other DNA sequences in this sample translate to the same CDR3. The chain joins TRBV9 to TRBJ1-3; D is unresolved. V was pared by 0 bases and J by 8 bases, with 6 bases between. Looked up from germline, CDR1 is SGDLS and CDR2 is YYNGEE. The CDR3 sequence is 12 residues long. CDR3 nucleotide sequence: TGTGCCAGCAGCGTAGATAGGGACACCATATATTTT. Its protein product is CASSVDRDTIYF.